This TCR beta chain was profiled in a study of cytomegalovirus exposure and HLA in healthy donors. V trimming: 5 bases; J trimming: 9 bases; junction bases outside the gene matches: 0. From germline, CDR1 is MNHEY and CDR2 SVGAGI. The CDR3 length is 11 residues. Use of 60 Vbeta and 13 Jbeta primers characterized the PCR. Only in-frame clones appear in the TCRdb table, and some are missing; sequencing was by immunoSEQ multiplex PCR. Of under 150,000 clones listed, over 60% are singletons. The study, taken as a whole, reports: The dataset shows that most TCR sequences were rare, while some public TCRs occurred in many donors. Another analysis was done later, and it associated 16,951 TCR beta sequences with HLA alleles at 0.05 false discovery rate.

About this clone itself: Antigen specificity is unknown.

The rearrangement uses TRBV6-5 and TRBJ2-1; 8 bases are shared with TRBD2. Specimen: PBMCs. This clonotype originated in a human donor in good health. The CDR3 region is CASSREGEQFF. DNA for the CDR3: TGTGCCAGCAGTCGGGAGGGTGAGCAGTTCTTC.